Following are 9 T cell receptor beta chains from one sample sequenced in a study of blood T cells in healthy people across ages (dated by TCRdb to about 2015). Receptor libraries were prepared by 5' RACE. Data came from an Illumina HiSeq 2500. A second PCR of about 6 to 12 cycles was run with a J-beta primer mix and a sample-barcoded 5' primer. TCRdb's own reprocessing of the public reads used fastp at Q25 and MiXCR and kept productive beta chains. Each CDR3 protein appears once, grouped with its most common genes and DNA. This sample gives about 1.4 million distinct CDR3 sequences in total; approximately 59% of them show up just once. 6.5% to 8.5% of the sample comes from the top ten. The sequencing input was blood. All receptors derive from a young man in good health.

The gene calls are TRBV4-3 and TRBJ1-2; the D is unclear. CDR1 is LGHNA and CDR2 is YSLEER in the germline V gene. This CDR3 has 14 amino acids. V lost 0 bases to trimming and J lost 1 base, with 6 bases between them. The CDR3 bases are TGCGCCAGCAGCCAAGATCAGATTAACTATGGCTACACCTTC. Its translation is CASSQDQINYGYTF.

This clonotype has just one count. The germline gene is not matched at one end of the junction; a read error may be the cause. The chain uses TRBV12-3 or TRBV12-4 and TRBJ2-1, with D perhaps matching TRBD2 (5 bases). The end of the DNA fits TRBJ2-7 better, so the J call may be wrong. CDR3 length: 13 amino acids. DNA of the CDR3: TGTGCCGGCAGTACCTCGGGGTACAATGAGCAGTACTTC. As protein: CAGSTSGYNEQYF.

In its sample, this clonotype was seen a few times. This sequence joins TRBV5-1 and TRBJ1-2; D unresolved. Between the trimmed V and J ends, which lost 0 bases and 4 bases, there was a span of 13 bases. CDR1 SGHRS and CDR2 YFSETQ come from the germline V gene. The CDR3 is made up of 15 amino acids. The CDR3 DNA is TGCGCCAGCAGCTTGGGCGGGCGCGACTTCTATGGCTACACCTTC. Protein sequence: CASSLGGRDFYGYTF.

The table lists this clonotype with a few counts. The J gene is TRBJ2-5, the V gene TRBV7-9, with D unresolved. The J call may be in error: the DNA end matches TRBJ2-7 better. CDR1 is SEHNR and CDR2 is FQNEAQ in the germline V gene (reference sequence). The CDR3 totals 13 residues. The CDR3 sequence is CASSLVAGNEQYF. The DNA for the CDR3 is TGTGCCAGCAGCTTAGTGGCTGGAAACGAGCAGTACTTC.

This clonotype was detected only once. Possible read error: a much larger clone is one base away. The rearrangement links TRBV6-6 to TRBJ1-2; the match to TRBD1 covers 8 bases. Trimming took 4 bases from V and 4 from J; bases not matched to a gene: 2. Germline V gene sequence: CDR1 MNHNY, CDR2 SVGAGI (reference sequence). The CDR3 loop spans 13 amino acids. For the CDR3, the DNA is TGTGCCAGCAGTTGGGGACAGGTCTATGGCTACACCTTC. Translated: CASSWGQVYGYTF.

The rearrangement links TRBV5-6 to TRBJ2-1; 8 bases are a match to TRBD2. The germline CDR1 and CDR2 sequences are SGHDT and YYEEEE. The CDR3 is 15 residues long. V was pared by 1 base and J by 4 bases, with 4 bases of the junction left unmatched. In nucleotides, the CDR3 is TGTGCCAGCAGCTTGAGCGGGAGCATATACAATGAGCAGTTCTTC. It codes for CASSLSGSIYNEQFF.

J is TRBJ2-7 and V is TRBV4-2, with 7 positions matching TRBD2. The CDR3 spans 15 residues. Germline V gene lookup returns CDR1 LGHNA and CDR2 YNFKEQ. V shed 2 bases, J shed 2 bases, and the junction held 6 bases outside the gene matches. The CDR3 DNA reads TGTGCCAGCAGCCAAAGCGGGGATCTTACCTACGAGCAGTACTTC. The encoded protein is CASSQSGDLTYEQYF.

This clonotype was seen only once. The chain is built from TRBV20-1 and TRBJ1-6; TRBD1 aligns across 7 bases. Germline CDR1 reads DFQATT; CDR2 reads SNEGSKA (reference sequence). The CDR3 runs 13 residues. The J segment lost 10 bases and the V segment lost 7 bases, leaving 10 bases of the junction unmatched. The chain's CDR3 is CSVLLTGDSPLHF. The DNA for the CDR3 is TGCAGTGTCCTACTAACAGGGGACTCACCCCTCCACTTT.

V usage is TRBV27 and J usage is TRBJ2-7; no clear D. Germline lookup yields CDR1 MNHEY and CDR2 SMNVEV (reference sequence). The V end was cut by 8 bases, the J end by 1 base, with 18 bases between. The CDR3 contains 15 residues. The CDR3 reads CASRENGFRSYEQYF. The CDR3 nucleotides read TGTGCCAGCCGAGAAAATGGGTTTCGATCCTACGAGCAGTACTTC.